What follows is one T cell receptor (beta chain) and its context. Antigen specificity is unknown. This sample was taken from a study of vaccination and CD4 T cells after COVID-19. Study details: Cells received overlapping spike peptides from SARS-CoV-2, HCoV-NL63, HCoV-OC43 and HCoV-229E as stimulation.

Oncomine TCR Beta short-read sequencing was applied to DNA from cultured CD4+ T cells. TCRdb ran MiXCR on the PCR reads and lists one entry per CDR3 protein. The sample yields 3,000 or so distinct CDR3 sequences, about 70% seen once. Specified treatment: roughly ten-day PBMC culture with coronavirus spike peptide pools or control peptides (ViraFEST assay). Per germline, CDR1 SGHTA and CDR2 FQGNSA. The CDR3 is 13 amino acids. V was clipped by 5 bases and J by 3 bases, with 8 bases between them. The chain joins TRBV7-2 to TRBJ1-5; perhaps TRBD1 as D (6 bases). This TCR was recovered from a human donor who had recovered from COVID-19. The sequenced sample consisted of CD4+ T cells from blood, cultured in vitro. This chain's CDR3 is CASSGQYNQPQHF. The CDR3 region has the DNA TGTGCCAGCAGCGGACAGTACAATCAGCCCCAGCATTTT.